The 5 T cell receptor beta chains below were found in one sample sequenced in a study of naive and memory T cell subsets. An equimolar mix of two oligonucleotides served as the beta constant-region primer for TRBC1 and TRBC2. The ligated cDNA underwent four PCR rounds using SP2 and nested alpha and beta constant-region primers. From the UMI-ligation and nested PCR reads, TCRdb called clonotypes with MiXCR, one entry per CDR3 protein. The sample yields approximately 80,000 distinct CDR3 sequences, about 10% seen once. The sample comprised naive CD8+ T cells from blood. These receptors were taken from a human donor in good health.

The chain combines TRBV7-9 with TRBJ1-3, with D possibly being TRBD1 (6 bases). The CDR3 length is 15 residues. CDR1 is SEHNR, CDR2 FQNEAQ, per germline (reference sequence). Trimming took 5 bases from V and 2 from J, leaving 13 bases between them. DNA for the CDR3: TGTGCCAGCAGCCCCCAACGGACAGCTGGAAACACCATATATTTT. It codes for CASSPQRTAGNTIYF. The whole variable domain, remainder taken from reference TRBV7-9 and TRBJ1-3, is DTGVSQNPRHKITKRGQNVTFRCDPISEHNRLYWYRQTLGQGPEFLTYFQNEAQLEKSRLLSDRFSAERPKGSFSTLEIQRTEQGDSAMYLCASSPQRTAGNTIYFGEGSWLTVV.

This clonotype was seen only a few times. The rearrangement uses TRBV7-9 and TRBJ2-6, with D possibly matching TRBD1 (5 bases). Trimming removed 5 bases at V and 0 bases at J, with 11 bases between. The CDR3 is made up of 16 amino acids. The germline gives CDR1 SEHNR, CDR2 FQNEAQ (reference sequence). The CDR3 sequence: CASSGVGDSGANVLTF. The DNA of the CDR3 is TGTGCCAGCAGCGGGGTAGGGGACTCTGGGGCCAACGTCCTGACTTTC.

This chain connects TRBV7-9 to TRBJ2-5; the match to TRBD1 covers 7 bases. From germline, CDR1 is SEHNR and CDR2 FQNEAQ (reference sequence). With 2 bases clipped from V and 3 bases from J, the junction kept 12 bases outside the gene matches. CDR3 size: 17 residues. The CDR3 loop reads CASSLPTYKDREETQYF. The DNA of the CDR3 is TGTGCCAGCAGCTTACCCACCTACAAAGACAGGGAAGAGACCCAGTACTTC.

The chain joins TRBV10-3 to TRBJ2-5; D gene uncertain. Germline V gene sequence: CDR1 ENHRY, CDR2 SYGVKD. The CDR3 is made up of 18 amino acids. Trimming removed 4 bases at V and 0 bases at J, with 21 bases between. Here the CDR3 reads CAISGRLIRVPDQETQYF. CDR3 nucleotide sequence: TGTGCCATCAGTGGAAGGTTAATCCGGGTACCGGACCAAGAGACCCAGTACTTC.

This clonotype has ten or more counts. This chain connects TRBV9 to TRBJ1-1; no clear D. The V gene's germline CDR1 is SGDLS and CDR2 YYNGEE. This CDR3 contains 15 residues. The germline V and J ends were trimmed by 0 bases and 0 bases, with 9 bases remaining between them. For the CDR3, the DNA is TGTGCCAGCAGCGTAGGTCAGGCCTTGAACACTGAAGCTTTCTTT. This sequence encodes CASSVGQALNTEAFF.